One T cell receptor beta chain is described in this entry. The data stem from a study of cytomegalovirus exposure and HLA in healthy donors. Trimming removed 5 bases from V and 2 bases from J, with 19 bases in between. Looked up from germline, CDR1 is PRHDT and CDR2 is FYEKMQ (reference sequence). The CDR3 is made up of 16 amino acids. With 60 Vbeta and 13 Jbeta primers, the PCR was carried out. Using immunoSEQ multiplex PCR, the repertoire was profiled, and TCRdb retains in-frame clones only, with some absent. Of some 170,000 clones in the sample, over 70% were seen once. The gene calls are TRBV13 and TRBJ2-7; TRBD2 might be the D (7 bases). The sample was PBMCs. The clonotype was recovered from a man aged 18 to 30 in good health and CMV-seropositive. The CDR3 loop reads CASSRDTGRDPYEQYF. DNA of the CDR3: TGTGCCAGCAGCAGAGATACAGGGAGGGACCCCTACGAGCAGTACTTC.